The next 25 T cell receptor beta chains were all read from a single sample in a study of blood T cell repertoires in COVID-19. Sequencing used immunoSEQ multiplex PCR; TCRdb keeps in-frame clones, though not all of them. The sample yields about 270,000 clones, about 83% seen once. Material for sequencing was peripheral blood. The receptors here all came from a woman aged 50 to 60 who had recovered from COVID-19.

V gene TRBV7-2 combines with J gene TRBJ1-1; D gene unclear. The ends were cut back, 1 base at V and 11 bases at J, with 17 bases in the middle. The CDR3 consists of 14 residues. Germline V gene data show CDR1 as SGHTA and CDR2 as FQGNSA. CDR3 nucleotides: TGTGCCAGCAGCTTAGGAGCGGCGGAAAATGTGGCTTTCTTT. This sequence encodes CASSLGAAENVAFF.

This clone appeared a few times. The chain recombines TRBV27 with TRBJ1-1; D unresolved. The CDR3 contains 15 residues. The ends were cut back, 6 bases at V and 0 bases at J, with 14 bases in the middle. Germline V gene sequence: CDR1 MNHEY, CDR2 SMNVEV (reference sequence). CDR3 region: CASSLGGPMNTEAFF. The CDR3 DNA reads TGTGCCAGCAGCCTGGGAGGTCCGATGAACACTGAAGCTTTCTTT.

CDR3 in amino acids: CASSYENQPQHF. CDR3 DNA sequence: TGTGCCAGCAGTTACGAGAATCAGCCCCAGCATTTT. The chain has TRBV6-6 and TRBJ1-5; unclear D gene. Deletions cut 2 bases from V and 4 bases from J, with 3 bases between. The CDR3 contains 12 residues. Germline V CDR1 and CDR2: MNHNY, SVGAGI (reference sequence).

The chain links TRBV4-2 to TRBJ1-5; D is perhaps TRBD1 (6 bases). Deletions cut 0 bases from V and 6 bases from J, with 12 bases between. Per germline, CDR1 LGHNA and CDR2 YNFKEQ. The CDR3 is 15 residues long. In DNA, the CDR3 is TGTGCCAGCAGCCAAGACAGGGCAGGGGTTCAGCCCCAGCATTTT. Protein sequence: CASSQDRAGVQPQHF.

The V call is TRBV5-1, the J call TRBJ2-6; 7 nucleotides match TRBD1. The V gene's germline CDR1 is SGHRS and CDR2 YFSETQ. J gave up 2 bases and V 3 bases, and 2 bases lay outside the gene matches. This CDR3 region has 15 residues. The CDR3 DNA sequence: TGCGCCAGCAGCTCCGGGACAGCTGGGGCCAACGTCCTGACTTTC. Encoded protein: CASSSGTAGANVLTF.

The V gene is TRBV11-2, the J gene TRBJ1-2; no reliable D call. Germline CDR1 and CDR2: SGHAT and FQNNGV. Trimming stripped 0 bases from V and 8 bases from J, with 13 bases between. The CDR3 contains 14 residues. CDR3 coding DNA: TGTGCCAGCAGCTTAGATCCTAGTATTCCCGGCTACACCTTC. Residues: CASSLDPSIPGYTF.

A note on this clone: This sample also contains other DNA sequences that code for the same CDR3. CDR3 region: CASSVADSSYEQYF. The DNA for the CDR3 is TGTGCCAGCAGCGTAGCGGACAGTTCCTACGAGCAGTACTTC. The chain joins TRBV9 to TRBJ2-7; TRBD1 is a possible D gene (6 bases). Trimming cost V 0 bases and J 1 base, with 8 bases left between them. The CDR3 runs to 14 residues. Looked up from germline, CDR1 is SGDLS and CDR2 is YYNGEE. The variable domain in full, completed from reference TRBV9 and TRBJ2-7, reads DSGVTQTPKHLITATGQRVTLRCSPRSGDLSVYWYQQSLDQGLQFLIQYYNGEERAKGNILERFSAQQFPDLHSELNLSSLELGDSALYFCASSVADSSYEQYFGPGTRLTVT.

With respect to this clone: The junction departs from the called germline gene at one end, perhaps through a read error. The CDR3 here is CASSGWTHSTDTQYF. The CDR3, as DNA: TGTGCCAGCAGCGGTTGGACACATAGCACGGATACGCAGTATTTT. The V gene is TRBV5-8, the J gene TRBJ2-3; weak D call: TRBD1 (5 bases). Germline V CDR1 and CDR2: SGHTS, YDEGEE. This CDR3 contains 15 residues.

This clone has more than one count but fewer than ten. The chain links TRBV12-3 or TRBV12-4 to TRBJ1-2; D gene unclear. The CDR3 runs to 12 residues. V lost 2 bases and J lost 1, with 2 bases in between. CDR3 in DNA: TGTGCCAGCAGTTTACATAACTATGGCTACACCTTC. It specifies CASSLHNYGYTF.

This chain links TRBV5-1 with TRBJ1-1; D may be TRBD1 (5 bases). This CDR3 spans 14 amino acids. The V end was cut by 2 bases, the J end by 1 base, with 9 bases between. Germline V gene lookup returns CDR1 SGHRS and CDR2 YFSETQ. Here the CDR3 DNA reads TGCGCCAGCAGCTTAGACAGTAGGAACACTGAAGCTTTCTTT. Protein product: CASSLDSRNTEAFF.

V is TRBV7-9 and J is TRBJ1-1; a weak D match, TRBD1 (5 bases). The V gene's germline CDR1 is SEHNR and CDR2 FQNEAQ (reference sequence). Trimming shortened V by 5 bases and J by 5 bases, and 15 bases separated the two germline ends. CDR3 length: 14 residues. In DNA form, the CDR3 reads TGTGCCAGCAGCAAGGGGAGGTTGGAGACTGAAGCTTTCTTT. Amino acids: CASSKGRLETEAFF. The variable domain in full, with the rest retrieved from reference TRBV7-9 and TRBJ1-1, is DTGVSQNPRHKITKRGQNVTFRCDPISEHNRLYWYRQTLGQGPEFLTYFQNEAQLEKSRLLSDRFSAERPKGSFSTLEIQRTEQGDSAMYLCASSKGRLETEAFFGQGTRLTVV.

The chain links TRBV5-6 to TRBJ1-3; TRBD1 might be the D (6 bases). V was trimmed by 6 bases and J by 4 bases, leaving 8 bases between them. There are 12 residues in the CDR3. CDR1 and CDR2 (germline): SGHDT, YYEEEE. The CDR3 coding sequence is TGTGCCAGCAAAGGGACAGGAAACACCATATATTTT. Translation: CASKGTGNTIYF.

This clone showed up just once. The chain is built from TRBV3-1 (or the pseudogene TRBV3-2) and TRBJ2-1; D is perhaps TRBD1 (6 bases). Germline V gene lookup returns CDR1 LGHDT and CDR2 YNNKEL (reference sequence). This CDR3 has 16 amino acids. The ends were cut back, 4 bases at V and 5 bases at J, with 18 bases in the middle. CDR3 residues: CASSPLWGTHNNEQFF. The DNA for the CDR3 is TGTGCCAGCAGCCCCCTCTGGGGGACACATAACAATGAGCAGTTCTTC.

The chain has TRBV19 and TRBJ1-2; D is uncertain. This CDR3 region has 15 residues. Per the germline V gene, CDR1 is LNHDA and CDR2 is SQIVND (reference sequence). Trimming shortened V by 0 bases and J by 8 bases, and 16 bases separated the two germline ends. The CDR3 region is CASSIDSGTLGGYTF. The DNA of the CDR3 is TGTGCCAGTAGTATAGATTCGGGAACCCTAGGAGGCTACACCTTC.

This clone came up a few times. V usage is TRBV24-1 and J usage is TRBJ1-5; 7 bases are a match to TRBD1. The germline V gene has CDR1 KGHDR and CDR2 SFDVKD. This CDR3 region has 16 residues. CDR3 in amino acids: CASPGLATGNNQPQHF. The CDR3, as DNA: TGTGCTTCCCCCGGACTGGCGACAGGGAACAATCAGCCCCAGCATTTT.

The rearrangement links TRBV9 to TRBJ1-1; D uncertain. Trimming stripped 0 bases from V and 1 base from J, with 13 bases between. The germline V gene has CDR1 SGDLS and CDR2 YYNGEE. The CDR3 sequence is 16 residues long. CDR3 nucleotide sequence: TGTGCCAGCAGCGTAGATTCCGGATCGGGGAACACTGAAGCTTTCTTT. It codes for CASSVDSGSGNTEAFF.

The gene calls are TRBV7-9 and TRBJ1-2; D perhaps matches TRBD1 (6 bases). Trimming removed 0 bases from V and 12 bases from J, with 17 bases in between. The CDR3 extends over 14 amino acids. Germline V gene sequence: CDR1 SEHNR, CDR2 FQNEAQ (reference sequence). This chain's CDR3 is CASSLASAGDQHTF. For the CDR3, the DNA is TGTGCCAGCAGCTTAGCGTCGGCAGGGGATCAGCACACCTTC. The full variable domain, its missing parts supplied by reference TRBV7-9 and TRBJ1-2, is DTGVSQNPRHKITKRGQNVTFRCDPISEHNRLYWYRQTLGQGPEFLTYFQNEAQLEKSRLLSDRFSAERPKGSFSTLEIQRTEQGDSAMYLCASSLASAGDQHTFGSGTRLTVV.

This clone has just one count. The same CDR3 is also encoded by other DNA sequences in this sample. In DNA, the CDR3 is TGTGCCAGCAGCTTGAGACAGGGGGATGGCTACACCTTC. Translated, it gives CASSLRQGDGYTF. This chain uses TRBV5-6 with TRBJ1-2; 9 nucleotides line up with TRBD1. V gave up 1 base and J gave up 6 bases; unmatched junction bases: 1. This CDR3 spans 13 amino acids. Germline loops: CDR1 SGHDT, CDR2 YYEEEE.

The rearrangement uses TRBV4-1 and TRBJ2-7, with D unclear. V lost 0 bases, J lost 2 bases, and 23 bases lay in between. The CDR3 spans 19 residues. From germline, CDR1 is MGHRA and CDR2 YSYEKL. The CDR3: CASSQDRPNLSGAPYEQYF. The CDR3, as DNA: TGCGCCAGCAGCCAAGATCGCCCCAATCTCAGTGGAGCTCCCTACGAGCAGTACTTC.

The chain employs TRBV9 and TRBJ2-1; D is possibly TRBD2 (6 bases). The CDR3 sequence is 13 residues long. Germline V gives CDR1 SGDLS, CDR2 YYNGEE. Trimming stripped 2 bases from V and 5 bases from J, with 8 bases between. The CDR3 nucleotides read TGTGCCAGCAGCGTCGGGGGAAACAATGAGCAGTTCTTC. Translating gives CASSVGGNNEQFF.

The V call is TRBV28, the J call TRBJ1-2, with TRBD1 matching 10 bases. CDR1 and CDR2 from the germline V gene are MDHEN and SYDVKM. This CDR3 is built from 16 residues. V was clipped by 5 bases and J by 8 bases; unmatched bases: 14. The CDR3 loop is CASSIVLLGQGQGYTF. In nucleotides, the CDR3 is TGTGCCAGCAGTATAGTCCTTTTGGGACAGGGGCAGGGCTACACCTTC.

This clone was observed once. The chain uses TRBV19 and TRBJ1-4; 7 nucleotides line up with TRBD1. V was pared by 10 bases and J by 0 bases, with 5 bases of the junction left unmatched. CDR3 size: 14 residues. Germline loops: CDR1 LNHDA, CDR2 SQIVND (reference sequence). The CDR3 DNA sequence: TGTGCCACCAGGGGGAGCGCAACTAATGAAAAACTGTTTTTT. As protein: CATRGSATNEKLFF.

The chain is built from TRBV5-1 and TRBJ2-2, with D maybe TRBD1 (6 bases). The CDR3 is 16 amino acids. Germline loops: CDR1 SGHRS, CDR2 YFSETQ. The V gene lost 4 bases and the J gene lost 1 base, with 14 bases spanning the gap. This chain's CDR3 is CASSTTGTLNTGELFF. CDR3 nucleotides: TGCGCCAGCAGCACAACCGGGACATTGAACACCGGGGAGCTGTTTTTT.

The V call is TRBV18, the J call TRBJ2-7; 9 bases line up with TRBD1. With 4 bases clipped from V and 2 bases from J, the junction kept 6 bases outside the gene matches. Germline V gives CDR1 KGHSH, CDR2 LQKENI. The length of the CDR3 is 15 residues. CDR3 residues: CASSLQGASPYEQYF. In DNA, the CDR3 is TGTGCCAGCTCACTACAGGGGGCTTCCCCCTACGAGCAGTACTTC.

V usage is TRBV4-2 and J usage is TRBJ2-5; D uncertain. Germline V gives CDR1 LGHNA, CDR2 YNFKEQ. V was pared by 4 bases and J by 2 bases, with 11 bases between. The CDR3 runs to 14 residues. The CDR3 bases are TGTGCCAGCAGCCGAGGTTTTGGTCAAGAGACCCAGTACTTC. Translating gives CASSRGFGQETQYF.